The table lists the clone carrying this T cell receptor (beta chain) with a count of one. The data belong to a study of blood T cell repertoires in COVID-19. The overall study: The origin of the acute and convalescent COVID-19 samples was the United States, Italy and Spain. From T cells, B-cell-depleted T cells, or PBMCs came the material, which was cDNA or gDNA.

Generated by immunoSEQ multiplex PCR, the TCRdb table keeps only in-frame clones and is missing some. Altogether tens of thousands of clones are present, 89% being singletons, with the ten largest covering around a quarter. CDR1 is WNHNN and CDR2 is SYGVQD in the germline V gene (reference sequence). CDR3 length: 12 amino acids. This clonotype was obtained from a woman of 80 years or more with acute or convalescent COVID-19. The sample consisted of peripheral blood. V usage is TRBV10-1 and J usage is TRBJ2-7; no clear D. The CDR3 DNA is TGCCCCTCGAAGGAGAGGCTCTACGAGCAGTACTTC. Translated: CPSKERLYEQYF.